This T cell receptor beta chain originates from a study of post-analysis software for immune sequencing data. Turning to the study itself: Relapsing-remitting, secondary progressive and progressive-relapsing multiple sclerosis were all included among the disease courses. Whole-study findings and limits: Multiple sclerosis patients showed significantly lower normalized Chao1 diversity than controls did. Those samples that were prepared in the same batch co-clustered strongly by F measure. The study found TRBV5-6, TRBV5-1 and TRBV20-1 among several TRBV segments more frequent in patients than controls.

Germline V gene sequence: CDR1 SGDLS, CDR2 YYNGEE. The CDR3 covers 14 residues. V was cut by 4 bases and J by 5 bases, with 15 bases left in between. A remark on this clonotype: Its antigen is unknown.

TCR beta cDNA libraries included unique molecular identifiers. TCRdb re-analysed the PCR reads in MiXCR, keeping a single row per CDR3 protein. The table shows about 460,000 distinct CDR3 sequences, with approximately 45% occurring only once. This chain uses TRBV9 with TRBJ2-5, with D tentatively TRBD1 (6 bases). The specimen was blood. The TCR comes from a girl aged 10 to 17 with multiple sclerosis. DNA of the CDR3: TGTGCCAGCAGCCCTCGGGGACAAGATGAGACCCAGTACTTC. It specifies CASSPRGQDETQYF. Together with reference TRBV9 and TRBJ2-5, the CDR3 gives the full variable domain: DSGVTQTPKHLITATGQRVTLRCSPRSGDLSVYWYQQSLDQGLQFLIQYYNGEERAKGNILERFSAQQFPDLHSELNLSSLELGDSALYFCASSPRGQDETQYFGPGTRLLVL.